This T cell receptor beta chain appears in the sequencing data of a study of response to subunit inactivated influenza vaccine. Points from the study as a whole: Each seasonal flu vaccination may recruit only limited new T cells, authors suggested.

Comments on this clonotype: Its antigen is not identified.

TCRdb re-analysed the RT-PCR reads in MiXCR, keeping a single row per CDR3 protein. The table has approximately 310,000 distinct CDR3 sequences, just over 20% seen once. The sample consisted of PBMCs from blood, taken 21 months after vaccination. The receptor was derived from a man in his fifties or sixties who received an inactivated influenza vaccine.

The CDR3 DNA reads as TGCGCCAGCAGTGTGGGACAGCCGAACACTGAAGCTTTCTTT. This gives the protein CASSVGQPNTEAFF. V is TRBV5-1 and J is TRBJ1-1; 7 positions agree with TRBD1. Trimming at V came to 5 bases and at J to 1 base, leaving 5 bases not matched to a gene. The CDR3 totals 14 residues. Germline values: CDR1 SGHRS, CDR2 YFSETQ.